Each of the 20 T cell receptor beta chains below was sequenced from the same sample in a study of blood T cell repertoires in COVID-19. Repertoires were generated with immunoSEQ multiplex PCR, while TCRdb's copy carries only in-frame clones and drops some. The sample shows approximately 300,000 clones, 85% to 90% of them seen only once. Sample: PBMCs or T cells enriched from blood (not recorded which). Receptors were obtained from a woman younger than 35 who had recovered from COVID-19.

The chain combines TRBV5-6 with TRBJ1-2; 10 nucleotides align to TRBD1. V trimming: 0 bases; J trimming: 5 bases; junction bases outside the gene matches: 7. This CDR3 has 16 residues. Germline-derived CDR1 and CDR2 are SGHDT and YYEEEE. The CDR3 DNA reads as TGTGCCAGCAGCTTGGTCGACAGGGGGCAAGGTTATGGCTACACCTTC. The encoded protein is CASSLVDRGQGYGYTF. Full variable domain (rest looked up from reference TRBV5-6 and TRBJ1-2): DAGVTQSPTHLIKTRGQQVTLRCSPKSGHDTVSWYQQALGQGPQFIFQYYEEEERQRGNFPDRFSGHQFPNYSSELNVNALLLGDSALYLCASSLVDRGQGYGYTFGSGTRLTVV.

This rearrangement joins TRBV19 to TRBJ2-3; D remains ambiguous. Between the trimmed V and J ends, which lost 3 bases and 0 bases, there was a span of 4 bases. This CDR3 comprises 13 residues. The germline CDR1 and CDR2 sequences are LNHDA and SQIVND (reference sequence). The CDR3 DNA is TGTGCCAGTAGTATGGCTAGCACAGATACGCAGTATTTT. Protein product: CASSMASTDTQYF.

The chain uses TRBV21-1 and TRBJ2-1; the D call TRBD1 from the table was never checked on the DNA. TRBV21-1 is described as a pseudogene. The CDR3 extends over 15 amino acids. DNA for the CDR3: TGTGCCAGCAGCAAAAGGGGGGACAGGGACAATGAGCAGTTCTTC. Translating gives CASSKRGDRDNEQFF.

This rearrangement joins TRBV10-1 to TRBJ2-1; TRBD1 might be the D (6 bases). The length of the CDR3 is 16 residues. Trimming stripped 4 bases from V and 0 bases from J, with 13 bases between. The V gene's germline CDR1 is WNHNN and CDR2 SYGVQD (reference sequence). The CDR3 sequence: CASSGPGHASYNEQFF. The DNA of the CDR3 is TGCGCCAGCAGTGGACCGGGACACGCCTCCTACAATGAGCAGTTCTTC.

This chain joins TRBV6-5 and TRBJ2-5; TRBD1 is a possible D gene (5 bases). Trimming stripped 7 bases from V and 4 bases from J, with 16 bases between. The germline V gene has CDR1 MNHEY and CDR2 SVGAGI. This CDR3 is built from 14 residues. CDR3 loop: CASTAPRTGETQYF. As DNA, the CDR3 is TGTGCCAGCACCGCTCCTCGTACAGGAGAGACCCAGTACTTC.

The V gene is TRBV6-5, the J gene TRBJ1-1; 7 positions agree with TRBD1. The CDR3 is 13 amino acids. The trim removed 4 bases at V and 6 bases at J, leaving 5 bases unmatched. Germline lookup yields CDR1 MNHEY and CDR2 SVGAGI. CDR3 bases: TGTGCCAGCAGTTCACAGGGGATTGCTGAAGCTTTCTTT. The encoded protein is CASSSQGIAEAFF.

This clone was detected once. V and J are TRBV5-1 and TRBJ2-3; 7 bases align to TRBD2. Germline trimming cut 1 base from V and 2 bases from J; bases unmatched to any gene: 4. The CDR3 is 15 amino acids. CDR1 and CDR2 from the germline V gene are SGHRS and YFSETQ. CDR3 DNA sequence: TGCGCCAGCAGCTTGACGACTAGCCCCACAGATACGCAGTATTTT. Translating it yields CASSLTTSPTDTQYF.

This clone was recorded once. The chain combines TRBV3-1 (or the pseudogene TRBV3-2) with TRBJ2-2; 7 bases agree with TRBD2. CDR3 size: 14 residues. The V segment lost 1 base and the J segment 6 bases; nucleotides outside the gene matches: 2. The germline gives CDR1 LGHDT, CDR2 YNNKEL (reference sequence). The CDR3 region is CASSQGGRAGELFF. CDR3 coding DNA: TGTGCCAGCAGCCAAGGAGGGAGGGCCGGGGAGCTGTTTTTT.

In its sample, this clone was seen once. J is TRBJ2-3 and V is TRBV30, with 8 bases lining up with TRBD2. The CDR3 totals 16 residues. Trimming took 0 bases from V and 4 from J; bases not matched to a gene: 9. Germline CDR1 reads GTSNPN; CDR2 reads SVGIG (reference sequence). The CDR3 loop is CAWSVAARGGADTQYF. The CDR3 DNA reads as TGTGCCTGGAGTGTAGCCGCTCGGGGGGGAGCAGATACGCAGTATTTT.

The CDR3 reads CASSLEGGIQYF. The DNA for the CDR3 is TGCGCCAGCAGCTTGGAAGGGGGTATTCAGTACTTC. The chain is built from TRBV5-1 and TRBJ2-4; maybe TRBD1 (6 bases). Looked up from germline, CDR1 is SGHRS and CDR2 is YFSETQ. The CDR3 runs to 12 residues. V lost 0 bases and J 10 bases, leaving 8 bases between the germline ends.

The table lists this clone with a count of one. CDR3 nucleotide sequence: TGCAGCGTAAACAGGGGCGGGGTGACGACTGAAGCTTTCTTT. Encoded protein: CSVNRGGVTTEAFF. The rearrangement uses TRBV29-1 and TRBJ1-1, with 7 nucleotides matching TRBD1. Germline V gene data show CDR1 as SQVTM and CDR2 as ANQGSEA. The CDR3 consists of 14 residues. J gave up 5 bases and V 6 bases, and 12 bases lay outside the gene matches.

This rearrangement joins TRBV10-2 to TRBJ1-5; 7 bases map to TRBD1. J lost 11 bases, V lost 4 bases, and 8 bases had no gene match. The CDR3 totals 13 residues. Germline V gene sequence: CDR1 WSHSY, CDR2 SAAADI. The CDR3 sequence: CASSGDSGGSQHF. The CDR3 nucleotides are TGCGCCAGCAGTGGGGACAGTGGGGGTTCCCAGCATTTT.

V and J are TRBV28 and TRBJ2-7, with D possibly being TRBD1 (7 bases). The CDR3 extends over 14 amino acids. Deletions cut 5 bases from V and 2 bases from J, with 13 bases between. CDR1 and CDR2 (germline): MDHEN, SYDVKM. This CDR3 is CASSPAGQTYEQYF. The DNA for the CDR3 is TGTGCCAGCAGTCCGGCGGGACAGACCTACGAGCAGTACTTC.

This rearrangement joins TRBV6-5 to TRBJ1-5; D remains unclear. The CDR3 has 12 amino acids. CDR1 and CDR2 from the germline V gene are MNHEY and SVGAGI. Trimming shortened V by 5 bases and J by 7 bases, and 9 bases separated the two germline ends. CDR3: CASSPAGQPQHF. The CDR3 DNA is TGTGCCAGCAGTCCGGCGGGGCAGCCCCAGCATTTT.

V usage is TRBV7-6 and J usage is TRBJ2-1; TRBD2 aligns across 9 bases. Unmatched junction bases numbered 11, after V lost 3 bases and J lost 8 bases. Germline V lookup: CDR1 SGHVS, CDR2 FNYEAQ. This CDR3 comprises 16 residues. The DNA of the CDR3 is TGTGCCAGCAGCTTCCCACCAGCGGGGGGCCGGGATGAGCAGTTCTTC. Encoded protein: CASSFPPAGGRDEQFF.

CDR3 bases: TGCGCCAGCAGCCACATTTCCGGACTTTACAATGAGCAGTTCTTC. Translated, it gives CASSHISGLYNEQFF. The rearrangement joins TRBV4-1 to TRBJ2-1, with a tentative D call TRBD2 (5 bases). This CDR3 comprises 15 residues. Trimming removed 3 bases at V and 4 bases at J, with 13 bases between. Germline lookup yields CDR1 MGHRA and CDR2 YSYEKL.

V is TRBV18 and J is TRBJ2-3; 7 bases are a match to TRBD1. V lost 0 bases to trimming and J lost 4 bases; unmatched junction nucleotides: 1. Germline V CDR1 and CDR2: KGHSH, LQKENI. CDR3 size: 14 residues. Written as DNA, the CDR3 is TGTGCCAGCTCACCACCGACAGGGTCAGATACGCAGTATTTT. It codes for CASSPPTGSDTQYF.

This chain joins TRBV2 and TRBJ2-7; weak D call: TRBD1 (5 bases). The V gene's germline CDR1 is SNHLY and CDR2 FYNNEI. The V end was cut by 6 bases, the J end by 4 bases, with 22 bases between. There are 16 residues in the CDR3. This CDR3 reads CASSPLGASGGYEQYF. DNA for the CDR3: TGTGCCAGCAGCCCCTTAGGGGCTAGTGGTGGGTACGAGCAGTACTTC.

This CDR3 reads CASSLGGGQETQYF. The DNA of the CDR3 is TGTGCCAGCAGTTTAGGCGGCGGCCAAGAGACCCAGTACTTC. The rearrangement joins TRBV27 to TRBJ2-5; D is uncertain. Between the trimmed V and J ends, which lost 2 bases and 1 base, there was a span of 8 bases. CDR1 and CDR2 from the germline V gene are MNHEY and SMNVEV (reference sequence). The CDR3 is 14 amino acids.

The rearrangement uses TRBV25-1 and TRBJ1-6, with 7 bases aligning to TRBD1. V shed 4 bases, J shed 3 bases, and the junction held 12 bases outside the gene matches. This CDR3 has 18 residues. The germline gives CDR1 MGHDK, CDR2 SYGVNS. Written as DNA, the CDR3 is TGTGCCAGCAGTGGAGGGCCGGGACAGAGATTCTATAATTCACCCCTCCACTTT. Protein: CASSGGPGQRFYNSPLHF. The whole variable domain, filled in from reference TRBV25-1 and TRBJ1-6, reads EADIYQTPRYLVIGTGKKITLECSQTMGHDKMYWYQQDPGMELHLIHYSYGVNSTEKGDLSSESTVSRIRTEHFPLTLESARPSHTSQYLCASSGGPGQRFYNSPLHFGNGTRLTVT.